Listed here are 19 T cell receptor beta chains from one sample, sequenced in a study of CD8+ T cells in alopecia areata. RNA was isolated and reverse transcribed to cDNA, the sequencing template. Data came from immunoSEQ multiplex PCR; TCRdb stores just in-frame clones and leaves some out. The data contain over 150,000 clones, approximately 60% of them singletons. Sample: CD8+ T cells sorted from blood. The receptors were gathered from a human donor in good health.

The chain combines TRBV23-1 with TRBJ1-4; TRBD1 might be the D (5 bases). TRBV23-1 is an ORF, and what it does is uncertain. The ends were cut back, 9 bases at V and 12 bases at J, with 17 bases in the middle. The CDR3 sequence is 12 residues long. CDR3 protein: CARMGGKRQLFF. DNA of the CDR3: TGCGCCAGAATGGGGGGGAAAAGGCAACTGTTTTTT.

The J gene is TRBJ2-5, the V gene TRBV29-1; the match to TRBD2 covers 15 bases. J gave up 7 bases and V 6 bases, and 3 bases lay outside the gene matches. From germline, CDR1 is SQVTM and CDR2 ANQGSEA. This CDR3 comprises 13 residues. CDR3 residues: CSVPGLAGGTQYF. The CDR3 nucleotides are TGCAGCGTCCCGGGACTAGCGGGGGGGACCCAGTACTTC.

The CDR3 DNA reads TGTGCCAGCATATTCGGGGAGGCGGGCCACGAGCAGTACTTC. Translated, it gives CASIFGEAGHEQYF. The chain joins TRBV2 to TRBJ2-7; D might be TRBD2 (6 bases). There are 14 residues in the CDR3. The germline gives CDR1 SNHLY, CDR2 FYNNEI. The germline V and J ends were trimmed by 7 bases and 5 bases, with 18 bases remaining between them.

This rearrangement joins TRBV27 to TRBJ1-5, with D tentatively TRBD1 (5 bases). V dropped 6 bases and J dropped 2 bases, with 14 bases sitting between them. The CDR3 length is 15 residues. The germline gives CDR1 MNHEY, CDR2 SMNVEV (reference sequence). This chain's CDR3 is CASRPAGEGNQPQHF. The DNA of the CDR3 is TGTGCCAGCAGACCTGCGGGGGAGGGCAATCAGCCCCAGCATTTT.

This clone was observed a handful of times. The genes are TRBV7-9 and TRBJ1-1; D unresolved. Trimming shortened V by 3 bases and J by 0 bases, and 23 bases separated the two germline ends. The CDR3 sequence is 19 residues long. CDR1 is SEHNR, CDR2 FQNEAQ, per germline (reference sequence). The CDR3: CASSLSTISGASMNTEAFF. The CDR3 DNA is TGTGCCAGCAGCTTGAGTACTATCTCGGGAGCCAGCATGAACACTGAAGCTTTCTTT.

The chain has TRBV15 and TRBJ2-3, with a tentative D call TRBD1 (6 bases). Germline V gene lookup returns CDR1 LNHNV and CDR2 YYDKDF (reference sequence). This CDR3 is built from 16 residues. The V and J ends lost 5 bases and 3 bases respectively, with 18 bases between them. CDR3 region: CATSLTGHSLTDTQYF. The CDR3 DNA reads as TGTGCCACCAGCCTAACGGGACACAGTCTAACAGATACGCAGTATTTT.

The gene calls are TRBV30 and TRBJ1-6; D unclear. V was shortened by 0 bases and J by 9 bases, with 6 bases between the two germline ends. Germline lookup yields CDR1 GTSNPN and CDR2 SVGIG (reference sequence). CDR3 size: 12 residues. This CDR3 reads CAWSVGLSPLHF. In DNA, the CDR3 is TGTGCCTGGAGTGTCGGACTTTCACCCCTCCACTTT.

In this sample, this clone turned up a few times. The chain combines TRBV27 with TRBJ2-1, with TRBD2 identical over 8 bases. This CDR3 is built from 15 residues. V shed 4 bases, J shed 8 bases, and the junction held 10 bases outside the gene matches. Germline V lookup: CDR1 MNHEY, CDR2 SMNVEV (reference sequence). CDR3 in DNA: TGTGCCAGCAGTTCTGCTAGCGGGCCCGGAGATGAGCAGTTCTTC. Its protein product is CASSSASGPGDEQFF.

The chain joins TRBV6-5 to TRBJ2-7; 9 bases agree with TRBD1. Trimming took 4 bases from V and 3 from J; bases not matched to a gene: 10. Germline V lookup: CDR1 MNHEY, CDR2 SVGAGI. CDR3 size: 16 residues. CDR3 residues: CASSSNLPGQGYEQYF. The CDR3 DNA is TGTGCCAGCAGTTCAAATTTACCGGGACAGGGCTACGAGCAGTACTTC.

This clone was seen a few times. The gene calls are TRBV27 and TRBJ1-3; D not resolved. Trimming took off 2 bases at V and 3 bases at J, with 5 bases between the two ends. The CDR3 runs to 13 residues. Germline CDR1 and CDR2: MNHEY and SMNVEV (reference sequence). The CDR3 nucleotides read TGTGCCAGCAGTTTAACTGATGGAAACACCATATATTTT. It codes for CASSLTDGNTIYF.

J is TRBJ2-1 and V is TRBV5-4, with D perhaps given as TRBD1 or TRBD2 (5 bases each). Germline V gene sequence: CDR1 SGHNT, CDR2 YYREEE (reference sequence). This CDR3 is 13 amino acids long. V lost 5 bases and J 7 bases, leaving 13 bases between the germline ends. The chain's CDR3 is CASSRGGLNEQFF. CDR3 coding DNA: TGTGCCAGCAGTCGGGGCGGGTTGAATGAGCAGTTCTTC.

The chain carries TRBV27 and TRBJ2-7; D possibly corresponds to TRBD2 (5 bases). This CDR3 is built from 14 residues. Trimming shortened V by 4 bases and J by 2 bases, and 12 bases separated the two germline ends. The germline gives CDR1 MNHEY, CDR2 SMNVEV (reference sequence). The CDR3 DNA reads as TGTGCCAGCAGTTGGCGGGCGGTAGCCTACGAGCAGTACTTC. This gives the protein CASSWRAVAYEQYF.

This clone was detected ten times or more. V gene TRBV5-1 combines with J gene TRBJ1-1; D unresolved. The CDR3 spans 14 residues. Germline CDR1 is SGHRS and CDR2 is YFSETQ. V was clipped by 1 base and J by 7 bases, with 14 bases between them. The DNA for the CDR3 is TGCGCCAGCAGCTTGCGGTCTCAAGCTGGTGAAGCTTTCTTT. Its translation is CASSLRSQAGEAFF.

This sequence joins TRBV29-1 and TRBJ1-1; D remains unclear. Trimming stripped 6 bases from V and 4 bases from J, with 12 bases between. This CDR3 has 12 amino acids. Looked up from germline, CDR1 is SQVTM and CDR2 is ANQGSEA. The CDR3 bases are TGCAGCGTCCCAACGGGGAGCACTGAAGCTTTCTTT. Translated: CSVPTGSTEAFF.

This chain uses TRBV11-2 with TRBJ1-5, with 12 bases that match TRBD1. From germline, CDR1 is SGHAT and CDR2 FQNNGV. This CDR3 spans 16 amino acids. V gave up 5 bases and J gave up 5 bases; unmatched junction bases: 7. For the CDR3, the DNA is TGTGCCAGCAGCCCGGGACAGGGGGCGTCCGATCAGCCCCAGCATTTT. This encodes CASSPGQGASDQPQHF.

The chain is built from TRBV7-9 and TRBJ2-5; TRBD1 aligns across 10 bases. The V gene end was trimmed by 5 bases and the J gene end by 3 bases; junction bases not matched to a gene: 6. This CDR3 spans 15 amino acids. Germline lookup yields CDR1 SEHNR and CDR2 FQNEAQ (reference sequence). CDR3 sequence: CASSPRQGAEETQYF. The CDR3 region has the DNA TGTGCCAGCAGCCCGCGACAGGGGGCGGAAGAGACCCAGTACTTC.

This clone was seen only a few times. V and J are TRBV5-4 and TRBJ1-1; D is perhaps TRBD1 (6 bases). This CDR3 is built from 14 residues. With 4 bases removed from V and 5 bases from J, the gap between germline ends came to 15 bases. The germline CDR1 and CDR2 sequences are SGHNT and YYREEE (reference sequence). The chain's CDR3 is CASSLTGEVTEAFF. The CDR3, as DNA: TGTGCCAGCAGCCTGACAGGTGAGGTGACTGAAGCTTTCTTT.

The rearrangement joins TRBV7-2 to TRBJ2-7; TRBD1 or TRBD2 may be the D gene (5 bases each). The V gene lost 8 bases and the J gene lost 3 bases, with 14 bases spanning the gap. CDR1 is SGHTA, CDR2 FQGNSA, per germline. The CDR3 has 13 residues. For the CDR3, the DNA is TGTGCCAGCCGCCCCAGGGACCACTACGAGCAGTACTTC. Translation: CASRPRDHYEQYF.

Comment on this clone: This specimen includes other DNA sequences encoding the same CDR3. This chain connects TRBV4-1 to TRBJ1-6, with D possibly matching TRBD1 (6 bases). V was cut by 5 bases and J by 5 bases, with 10 bases left in between. CDR3 length: 14 amino acids. CDR1 MGHRA and CDR2 YSYEKL come from the germline V gene. The CDR3 region has the DNA TGCGCCAGCAGCACCAGACAGGATAATTCACCCCTCCACTTT. Translation: CASSTRQDNSPLHF.